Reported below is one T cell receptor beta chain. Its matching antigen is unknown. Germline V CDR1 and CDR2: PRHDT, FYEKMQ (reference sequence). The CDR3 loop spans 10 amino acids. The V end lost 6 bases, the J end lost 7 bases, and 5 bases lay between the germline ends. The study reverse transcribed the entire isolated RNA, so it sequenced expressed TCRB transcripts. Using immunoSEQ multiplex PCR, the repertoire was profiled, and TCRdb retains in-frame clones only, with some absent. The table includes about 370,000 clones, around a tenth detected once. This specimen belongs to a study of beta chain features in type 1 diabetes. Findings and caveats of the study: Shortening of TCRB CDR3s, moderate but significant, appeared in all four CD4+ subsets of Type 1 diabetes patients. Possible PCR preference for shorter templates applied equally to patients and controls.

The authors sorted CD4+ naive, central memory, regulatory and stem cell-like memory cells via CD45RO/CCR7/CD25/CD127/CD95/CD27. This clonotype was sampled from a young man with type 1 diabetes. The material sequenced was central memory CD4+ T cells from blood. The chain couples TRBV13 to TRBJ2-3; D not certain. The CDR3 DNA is TGTGCCAGCAGTGTGTATACGCAGTATTTT. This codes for CASSVYTQYF.